This T cell receptor beta chain came from a study of a mutant IDH1 vaccine in newly diagnosed glioma. About the research overall: There were eight vaccinations for patients, given in weeks 1, 3, 5, 7, 11, 15, 19 and 23. Vaccines began 4-6 weeks after radiotherapy alone, or with temozolomide cycles.

Notes on the study in general: Induction of immune responses by the vaccine occurred in just under 95% of patients.

For this clone: The antigen remains undetermined. Other DNA sequences within the sample encode an identical CDR3.

V lost 2 bases and J 1 base, leaving 6 bases between the germline ends. The germline V gene has CDR1 SGHRS and CDR2 YFSETQ. CDR3 length equals 14 residues. Profiling relied on immunoSEQ multiplex PCR, and the TCRdb table lists in-frame clones only, not all of them. The table has 49,000 or so clones, just under 80% seen once. Noted time point: week 5, during vaccination. The vaccine gave 300 ug of a 20-mer mutant IDH1 peptide subcutaneously per dose. Source: PBMCs, taken from a glioma patient whose treatment included an IDH1 peptide vaccine. V usage is TRBV5-1 and J usage is TRBJ2-2; tentative D call: TRBD2 (5 bases). The clonotype originates from a middle-aged woman with glioma. CDR3 in amino acids: CASSLGGNTGELFF. The CDR3 bases are TGCGCCAGCAGCTTAGGAGGGAACACCGGGGAGCTGTTTTTT.